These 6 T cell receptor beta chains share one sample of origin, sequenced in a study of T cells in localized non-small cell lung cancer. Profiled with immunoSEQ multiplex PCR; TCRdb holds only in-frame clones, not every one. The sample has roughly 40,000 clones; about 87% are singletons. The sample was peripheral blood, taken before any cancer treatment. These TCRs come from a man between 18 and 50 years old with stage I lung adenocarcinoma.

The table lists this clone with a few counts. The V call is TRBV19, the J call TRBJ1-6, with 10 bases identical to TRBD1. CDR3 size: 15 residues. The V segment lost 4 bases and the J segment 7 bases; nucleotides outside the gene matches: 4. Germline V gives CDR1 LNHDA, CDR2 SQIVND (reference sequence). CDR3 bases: TGTGCCAGTAGTACCAGACAGGGGGCCAATTCACCCCTCCACTTT. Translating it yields CASSTRQGANSPLHF. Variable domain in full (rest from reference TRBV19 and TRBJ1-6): DGGITQSPKYLFRKEGQNVTLSCEQNLNHDAMYWYRQDPGQGLRLIYYSQIVNDFQKGDIAEGYSVSREKKESFPLTVTSAQKNPTAFYLCASSTRQGANSPLHFGNGTRLTVT.

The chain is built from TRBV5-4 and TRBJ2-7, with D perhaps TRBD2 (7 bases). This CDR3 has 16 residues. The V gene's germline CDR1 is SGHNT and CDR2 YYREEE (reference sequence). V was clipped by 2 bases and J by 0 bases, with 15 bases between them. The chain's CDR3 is CASSFPGASGSYEQYF. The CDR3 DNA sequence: TGTGCCAGCAGCTTCCCGGGGGCTAGCGGCTCCTACGAGCAGTACTTC.

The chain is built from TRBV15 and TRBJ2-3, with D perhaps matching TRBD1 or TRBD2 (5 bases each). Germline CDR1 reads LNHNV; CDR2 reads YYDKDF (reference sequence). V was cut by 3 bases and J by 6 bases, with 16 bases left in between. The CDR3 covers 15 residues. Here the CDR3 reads CATSSRVEGTDTQYF. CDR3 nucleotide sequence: TGTGCCACCAGCAGCAGGGTAGAGGGGACCGATACGCAGTATTTT.

The CDR3 DNA follows: TGTGCCAGCAGCTTAATAGGGACAGGGGTATTAGAGACCCAGTACTTC. Its translation is CASSLIGTGVLETQYF. The J gene is TRBJ2-5, the V gene TRBV7-2, with TRBD1 matching 10 bases. Germline V CDR1 and CDR2: SGHTA, FQGNSA. This CDR3 comprises 16 residues. The trim removed 2 bases at V and 4 bases at J, leaving 7 bases unmatched.

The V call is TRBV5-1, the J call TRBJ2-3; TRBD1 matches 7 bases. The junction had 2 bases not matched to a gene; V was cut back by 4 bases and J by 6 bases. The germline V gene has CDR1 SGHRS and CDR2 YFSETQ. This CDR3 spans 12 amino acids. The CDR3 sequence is CASSQQGDTQYF. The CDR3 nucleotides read TGCGCCAGCAGCCAACAGGGGGATACGCAGTATTTT.

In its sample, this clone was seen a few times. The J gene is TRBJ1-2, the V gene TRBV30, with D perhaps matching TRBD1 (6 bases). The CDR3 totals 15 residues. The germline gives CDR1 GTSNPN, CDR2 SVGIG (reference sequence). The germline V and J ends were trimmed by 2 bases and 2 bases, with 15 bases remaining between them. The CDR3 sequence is CAWSSPGTRNYGYTF. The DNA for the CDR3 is TGTGCCTGGAGTTCTCCCGGGACAAGGAACTATGGCTACACCTTC. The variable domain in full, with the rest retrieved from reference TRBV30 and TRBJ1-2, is SQTIHQWPATLVQPVGSPLSLECTVEGTSNPNLYWYRQAAGRGLQLLFYSVGIGQISSEVPQNLSASRPQDRQFILSSKKLLLSDSGFYLCAWSSPGTRNYGYTFGSGTRLTVV.